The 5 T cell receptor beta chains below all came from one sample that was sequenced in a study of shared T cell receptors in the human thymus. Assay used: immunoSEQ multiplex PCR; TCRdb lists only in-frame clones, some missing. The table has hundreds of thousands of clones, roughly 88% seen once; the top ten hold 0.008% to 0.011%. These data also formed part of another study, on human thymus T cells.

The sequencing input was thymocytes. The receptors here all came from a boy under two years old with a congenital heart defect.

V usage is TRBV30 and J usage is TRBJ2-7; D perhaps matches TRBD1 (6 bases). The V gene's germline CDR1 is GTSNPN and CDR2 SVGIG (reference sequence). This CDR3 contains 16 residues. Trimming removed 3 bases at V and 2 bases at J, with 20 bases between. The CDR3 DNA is TGTGCCTGGAGCGTCGCGTCTCGGGACACGGCCTACGAGCAGTACTTC. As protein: CAWSVASRDTAYEQYF. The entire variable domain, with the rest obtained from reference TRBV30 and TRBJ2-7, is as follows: SQTIHQWPATLVQPVGSPLSLECTVEGTSNPNLYWYRQAAGRGLQLLFYSVGIGQISSEVPQNLSASRPQDRQFILSSKKLLLSDSGFYLCAWSVASRDTAYEQYFGPGTRLTVT.

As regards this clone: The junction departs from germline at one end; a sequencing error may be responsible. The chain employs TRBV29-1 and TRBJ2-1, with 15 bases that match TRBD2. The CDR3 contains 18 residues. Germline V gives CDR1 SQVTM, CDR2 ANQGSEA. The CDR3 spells CSVEGLAGGPSSYNEQFF. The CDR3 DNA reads TGCAGCGTCGAAGGACTAGCGGGAGGGCCGAGCTCCTACAATGAGCAGTTCTTC.

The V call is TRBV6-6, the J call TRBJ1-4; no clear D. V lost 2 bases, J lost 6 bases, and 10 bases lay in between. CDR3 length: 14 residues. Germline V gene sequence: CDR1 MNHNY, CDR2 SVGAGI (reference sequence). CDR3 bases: TGTGCCAGCAGTTACGGTAGAAGCGATGAAAAACTGTTTTTT. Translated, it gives CASSYGRSDEKLFF.

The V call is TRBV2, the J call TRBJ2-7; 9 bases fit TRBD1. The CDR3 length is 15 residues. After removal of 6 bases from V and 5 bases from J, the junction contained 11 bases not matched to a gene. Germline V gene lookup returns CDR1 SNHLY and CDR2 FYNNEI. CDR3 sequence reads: CASRDNRDRVDEQYF. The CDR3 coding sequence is TGTGCCAGCAGAGACAACCGGGACAGGGTAGACGAGCAGTACTTC. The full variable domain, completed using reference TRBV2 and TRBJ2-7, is EPEVTQTPSHQVTQMGQEVILRCVPISNHLYFYWYRQILGQKVEFLVSFYNNEISEKSEIFDDQFSVERPDGSNFTLKIRSTKLEDSAMYFCASRDNRDRVDEQYFGPGTRLTVT.

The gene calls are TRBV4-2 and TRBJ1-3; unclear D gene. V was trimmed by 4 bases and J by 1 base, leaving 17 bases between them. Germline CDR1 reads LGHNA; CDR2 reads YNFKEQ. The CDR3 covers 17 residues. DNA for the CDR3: TGTGCCAGCAGCCGATACCCAGGATTTGGTTCTGGAAACACCATATATTTT. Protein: CASSRYPGFGSGNTIYF.